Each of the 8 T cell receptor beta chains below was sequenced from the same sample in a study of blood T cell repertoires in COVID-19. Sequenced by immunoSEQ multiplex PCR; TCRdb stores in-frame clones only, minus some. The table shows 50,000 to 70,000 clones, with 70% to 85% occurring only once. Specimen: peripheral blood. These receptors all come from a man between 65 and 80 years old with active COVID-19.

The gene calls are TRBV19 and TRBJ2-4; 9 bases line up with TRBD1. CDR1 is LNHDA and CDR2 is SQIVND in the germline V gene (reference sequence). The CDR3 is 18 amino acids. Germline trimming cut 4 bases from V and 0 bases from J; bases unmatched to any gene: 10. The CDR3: CASSTTGTGFLAKNIQYF. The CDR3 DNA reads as TGTGCCAGTAGTACCACCGGGACAGGGTTTCTAGCCAAAAACATTCAGTACTTC.

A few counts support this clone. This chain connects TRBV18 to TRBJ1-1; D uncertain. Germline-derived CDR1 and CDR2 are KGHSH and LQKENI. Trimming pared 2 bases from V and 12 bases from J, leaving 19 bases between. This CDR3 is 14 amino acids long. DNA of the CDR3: TGTGCCAGCTCACCATCCGCAGGACGGGATACATCTTTCTTT. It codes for CASSPSAGRDTSFF. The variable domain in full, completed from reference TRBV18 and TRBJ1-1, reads NAGVMQNPRHLVRRRGQEARLRCSPMKGHSHVYWYRQLPEEGLKFMVYLQKENIIDESGMPKERFSAEFPKEGPSILRIQQVVRGDSAAYFCASSPSAGRDTSFFGQGTRLTVV.

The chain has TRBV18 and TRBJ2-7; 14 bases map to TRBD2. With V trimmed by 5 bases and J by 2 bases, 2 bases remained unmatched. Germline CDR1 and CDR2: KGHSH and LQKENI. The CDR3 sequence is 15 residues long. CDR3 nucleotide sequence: TGTGCCAGCTCAGGGACTAGCGGGGGTACCTACGAGCAGTACTTC. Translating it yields CASSGTSGGTYEQYF.

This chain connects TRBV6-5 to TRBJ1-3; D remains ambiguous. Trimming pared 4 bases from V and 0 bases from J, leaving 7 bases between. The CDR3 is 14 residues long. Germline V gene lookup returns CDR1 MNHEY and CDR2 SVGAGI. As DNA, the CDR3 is TGTGCCAGCAGTTCAGCGAGCTCTGGAAACACCATATATTTT. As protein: CASSSASSGNTIYF.

In DNA, the CDR3 is TGTGCCAGCAGAAGGGACAGCTACCAAGAGACCCAGTACTTC. Protein: CASRRDSYQETQYF. The V gene is TRBV2, the J gene TRBJ2-5, with 7 bases aligning to TRBD1. The V and J ends lost 6 bases and 0 bases, in that order; junction bases with no gene match: 4. The germline V gene has CDR1 SNHLY and CDR2 FYNNEI. There are 14 residues in the CDR3.

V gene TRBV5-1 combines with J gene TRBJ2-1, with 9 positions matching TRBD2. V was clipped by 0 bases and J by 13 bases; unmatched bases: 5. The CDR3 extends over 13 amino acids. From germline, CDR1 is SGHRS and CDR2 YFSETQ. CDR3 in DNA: TGCGCCAGCAGCTTGGTTTTGCGGGAGGGCCAGTTCTTC. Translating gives CASSLVLREGQFF.

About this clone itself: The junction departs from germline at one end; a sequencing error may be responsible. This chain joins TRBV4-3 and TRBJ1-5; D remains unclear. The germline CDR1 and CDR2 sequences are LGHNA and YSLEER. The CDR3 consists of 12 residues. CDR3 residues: CASSQDLKRSNF. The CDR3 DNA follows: TGCGCCAGCAGCCAAGATTTGAAGCGGTCCAATTTT.

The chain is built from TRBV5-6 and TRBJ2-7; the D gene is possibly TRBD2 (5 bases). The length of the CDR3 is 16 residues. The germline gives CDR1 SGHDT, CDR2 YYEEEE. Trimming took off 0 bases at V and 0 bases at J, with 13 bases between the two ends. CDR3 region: CASSLGAGQSSYEQYF. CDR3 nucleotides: TGTGCCAGCAGCTTGGGGGCGGGTCAAAGCTCCTACGAGCAGTACTTC. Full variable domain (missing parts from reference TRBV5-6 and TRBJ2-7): DAGVTQSPTHLIKTRGQQVTLRCSPKSGHDTVSWYQQALGQGPQFIFQYYEEEERQRGNFPDRFSGHQFPNYSSELNVNALLLGDSALYLCASSLGAGQSSYEQYFGPGTRLTVT.